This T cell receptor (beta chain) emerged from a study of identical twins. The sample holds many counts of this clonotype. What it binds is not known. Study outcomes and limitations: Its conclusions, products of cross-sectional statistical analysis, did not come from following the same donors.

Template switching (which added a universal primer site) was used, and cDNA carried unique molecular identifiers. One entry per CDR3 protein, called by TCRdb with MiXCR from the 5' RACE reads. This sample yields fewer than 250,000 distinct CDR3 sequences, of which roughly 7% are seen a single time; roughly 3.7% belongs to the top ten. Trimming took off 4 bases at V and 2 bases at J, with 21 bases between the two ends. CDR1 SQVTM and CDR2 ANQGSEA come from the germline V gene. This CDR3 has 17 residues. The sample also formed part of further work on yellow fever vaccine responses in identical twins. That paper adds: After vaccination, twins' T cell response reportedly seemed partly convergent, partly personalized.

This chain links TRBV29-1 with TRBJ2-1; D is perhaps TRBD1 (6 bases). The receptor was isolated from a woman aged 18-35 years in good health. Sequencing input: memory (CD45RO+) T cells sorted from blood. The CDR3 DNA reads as TGCAGCGTTGGTCCCCCGACAGGTGGAGCAACCTACAATGAGCAGTTCTTC. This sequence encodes CSVGPPTGGATYNEQFF.